Detailed here is one TCR beta chain. Its target is unknown. Germline loops: CDR1 MDHEN, CDR2 SYDVKM. V lost 5 bases to trimming and J lost 2 bases; unmatched junction nucleotides: 19. This CDR3 has 21 residues. The data were obtained in a study of cytomegalovirus exposure and HLA in healthy donors. Points from the study as a whole: An analysis was carried out at a later point. It showed that HLA-associated TCR beta chains were more clonally expanded than equally common non-associated chains. Presence/absence analyses assumed roughly uniform sequencing depth across donors, which may not hold. The only immune exposure information that was available was CMV serostatus.

PCR primers comprised 60 Vbeta and 13 Jbeta primers. In the source study's methods: Later reanalysis found roughly 80 million unique TCR beta chains, around 9.9 million of them shared. The protocol was immunoSEQ multiplex PCR, while the TCRdb copy is restricted to in-frame clones and leaves out a portion. V, J and clone size are taken as reported in that table, and D and trimming were inferred from the DNA itself. This sample has roughly 130,000 clones, with 60% to 85% found just once. The source of this sequence is a middle-aged man in good health and CMV-seronegative. The sample comprised PBMCs. The chain employs TRBV28 and TRBJ2-6, with TRBD1 matching 9 bases. The CDR3, as DNA: TGTGCCAGCAGTCCTTCACCGGGACAGGGTTTGTGGGTCGCTGGGGCCAACGTCCTGACTTTC. It codes for CASSPSPGQGLWVAGANVLTF.